Reported below is one TCR beta chain. This sample was taken from a study of blood T cell repertoires in COVID-19. Across the whole study: The origin of the acute and convalescent COVID-19 samples was the United States, Italy and Spain. Nucleic acid was either cDNA or gDNA, and it came from T cells, B-cell-depleted T cells, or PBMCs.

Authors' methods: Reference gene primer amplification gave nucleated cell count estimates. TCRdb's table, derived via immunoSEQ multiplex PCR, lists solely in-frame clones and lacks some. The D gene and trimming were derived from the DNA, and the V and J assignments and clone size from that table. The data contain roughly 300,000 clones, approximately 85% of them seen just once; the ten biggest clones take up under 2%. Germline V gene lookup returns CDR1 SGHRS and CDR2 YFSETQ. V was trimmed by 0 bases and J by 3 bases, leaving 10 bases between them. The CDR3 is 14 amino acids. This sequence joins TRBV5-1 and TRBJ2-7; D unresolved. This sequence was found in a woman between 50 and 59 years old with acute or convalescent COVID-19. The sample consisted of peripheral blood. CDR3 nucleotides: TGCGCCAGCAGCTTGGTAATGGGCTACTACGAGCAGTACTTC. Amino acids: CASSLVMGYYEQYF.